This record concerns one T cell receptor beta chain sequence. What it recognizes is unknown. This specimen belongs to a study of long-term antiretroviral therapy in people with HIV. Study at large: Collection dates of the earliest samples fall about a decade before the 2015 immediate-ART recommendation.

Study conclusions and caveats: Diversity went up after ART and still fell short of transplant donor controls.

This CDR3 is 15 amino acids long. The germline V gene has CDR1 GTSNPN and CDR2 SVGIG (reference sequence). The V gene end was trimmed by 0 bases and the J gene end by 2 bases; junction bases not matched to a gene: 4. This was the immunoSEQ v3.0 assay at survey level. This table comes from immunoSEQ multiplex PCR, and its TCRdb copy is limited to in-frame clones, with some not included. Of 35,000 to 55,000 clones in the sample, about 95% were seen once. The chain is built from TRBV30 and TRBJ2-1; 7 bases line up with TRBD2. This clonotype originated in a woman between 50 and 59 years old with HIV. The sequenced sample was unsorted PBMCs, obtained 3.7 years after starting antiretroviral therapy. The CDR3 region is CAWSVRGGAYNEQFF. CDR3 bases: TGTGCCTGGAGTGTACGTGGGGGGGCCTACAATGAGCAGTTCTTC.